This T cell receptor (beta chain) emerged from a study of CD8 T cells in Susac syndrome. Study information: Within the sequenced group of Susac syndrome patients, five or six showed active disease and 8 or 9 were in remission. General study findings and limits: The CD4+ T cell repertoire of patients with Susac syndrome showed no detectable clonal expansion.

About this clonotype: The target antigen is unknown.

Reverse transcription of about 0.5 to 1 ug RNA was carried out with random hexamers. Amplification of TCR beta CDR3 spanned 54 Vbeta and 13 Jbeta via immunoSEQ multiplex PCR. MiXCR was run by TCRdb on the immunoSEQ multiplex PCR reads, yielding one entry per CDR3 protein. Of 95,000 to 150,000 distinct CDR3 sequences in the sample, over 90% were seen once. In Susac syndrome patients, recently defined diagnostic criteria for definite or probable disease were met. Germline V gives CDR1 SQVTM, CDR2 ANQGSEA. The CDR3 sequence is 13 residues long. V lost 4 bases and J 4 bases, leaving 8 bases between the germline ends.

The chain links TRBV29-1 to TRBJ2-6, with TRBD1 as a possible D gene (5 bases). The sequenced material came from CD4+ T cells from PBMCs. The receptor was isolated from a human donor with Susac syndrome. The CDR3 DNA reads TGCAGCGTTGGTCAGGGCGGGGCCAACGTCCTGACTTTC. Translated, it gives CSVGQGGANVLTF.